These 2 T cell receptor beta chains came from one sample sequenced in a study of shared T cell receptors in the human thymus. TCRdb's table, derived via immunoSEQ multiplex PCR, lists solely in-frame clones and lacks some. The table records roughly 700,000 clones, approximately 90% of them present only once. This sample was shared with a second study, whose subject was human thymus T cells.

Sequencing was done on a sample of thymocytes. The receptors stem from a boy younger than two with a congenital heart defect.

This clone showed up just a few times. Different DNA sequences within this sample yield the same CDR3. The rearrangement uses TRBV20-1 and TRBJ2-5; D gene ambiguous. V lost 3 bases, J lost 5 bases, and 7 bases lay in between. CDR1 DFQATT and CDR2 SNEGSKA come from the germline V gene (reference sequence). The CDR3 consists of 11 residues. CDR3 loop: CSASPRETQYF. In nucleotides, the CDR3 is TGCAGTGCTAGTCCACGGGAGACCCAGTACTTC.

The V and J genes are TRBV5-6 and TRBJ2-3; TRBD2 matches at 9 bases. This CDR3 contains 18 residues. Germline V gene data show CDR1 as SGHDT and CDR2 as YYEEEE. J gave up 2 bases and V 0 bases, and 10 bases lay outside the gene matches. DNA for the CDR3: TGTGCCAGCAGCTTGGGCGGGAGGGCCGCCCTGCACACAGATACGCAGTATTTT. Its protein product is CASSLGGRAALHTDTQYF.